A single sample is the source of the 8 T cell receptor beta chains below, sequenced in a study of blood T cell repertoires in COVID-19. The protocol was immunoSEQ multiplex PCR, while the TCRdb copy is restricted to in-frame clones and leaves out a portion. The sample carries about 380,000 clones, roughly four fifths recorded once. The specimen was peripheral blood. All receptors derive from a human donor with acute or convalescent COVID-19. The donor label of this sample is uncertain.

This clone was found many times. J is TRBJ1-3 and V is TRBV7-8; D is perhaps TRBD1 (6 bases). Germline CDR1 SGHVS, CDR2 FQNEAQ. The CDR3 sequence is 14 residues long. The ends were cut back, 10 bases at V and 0 bases at J, with 13 bases in the middle. CDR3 loop: CATDVDSSGNTIYF. As DNA, the CDR3 is TGTGCCACCGATGTGGACAGCTCTGGAAACACCATATATTTT.

This chain joins TRBV30 and TRBJ1-6; 8 nucleotides match TRBD1. V lost 0 bases, J lost 6 bases, and 4 bases stayed unmatched. CDR1 is GTSNPN, CDR2 SVGIG, per germline (reference sequence). CDR3 length equals 15 residues. This CDR3 is CAWSVPDRVNSPLHF. DNA for the CDR3: TGTGCCTGGAGTGTACCGGACAGGGTTAATTCACCCCTCCACTTT.

The chain carries TRBV3-1 (or the pseudogene TRBV3-2) and TRBJ2-7, with D possibly TRBD2 on 6 matching bases. Trimming removed 4 bases at V and 2 bases at J, with 15 bases between. CDR1 and CDR2 from the germline V gene are LGHDT and YNNKEL (reference sequence). This CDR3 has 15 amino acids. The CDR3 DNA reads TGTGCCAGCAGCCTTGGAGGGGACCTAACCTACGAGCAGTACTTC. Translation: CASSLGGDLTYEQYF.

The chain links TRBV30 to TRBJ2-1; 7 bases map to TRBD2. J gave up 6 bases and V 8 bases, and 10 bases lay outside the gene matches. Germline CDR1 is GTSNPN and CDR2 is SVGIG (reference sequence). This CDR3 contains 13 residues. The CDR3 DNA reads as TGTGCCACCCGGCTAGCGGTCGTCAATGAGCAGTTCTTC. Its protein is CATRLAVVNEQFF.

This chain connects TRBV7-2 to TRBJ2-5, with TRBD2 identical over 8 bases. The CDR3 extends over 16 amino acids. With V trimmed by 5 bases and J by 5 bases, 13 bases remained unmatched. Per germline, CDR1 SGHTA and CDR2 FQGNSA. This CDR3 reads CASSPGYREGVETQYF. CDR3 in DNA: TGTGCCAGCAGCCCTGGCTACCGGGAGGGGGTTGAGACCCAGTACTTC.

V usage is TRBV5-1 and J usage is TRBJ1-3, with D possibly matching TRBD1 (6 bases). CDR3 length: 15 amino acids. The V end was cut by 6 bases, the J end by 2 bases, with 15 bases between. CDR1 SGHRS and CDR2 YFSETQ come from the germline V gene. CDR3 amino acids: CASTRGAGTGNTIYF. CDR3 sequence (DNA): TGCGCCAGCACCCGGGGGGCCGGCACTGGAAACACCATATATTTT.

V is TRBV6-5 and J is TRBJ1-1; D unresolved. The CDR3 has 15 residues. The V end lost 6 bases, the J end lost 0 bases, and 14 bases lay between the germline ends. Germline loops: CDR1 MNHEY, CDR2 SVGAGI. CDR3 coding DNA: TGTGCCAGCAGGCCCGCGGGGAAGATGAACACTGAAGCTTTCTTT. Translating gives CASRPAGKMNTEAFF.

The rearrangement joins TRBV3-1 (or the pseudogene TRBV3-2) to TRBJ2-1; TRBD2 might be the D (5 bases). This CDR3 comprises 16 residues. CDR1 is LGHDT and CDR2 is YNNKEL in the germline V gene (reference sequence). Trimming removed 4 bases at V and 2 bases at J, with 15 bases between. CDR3 region: CASSPPRARPYNEQFF. The CDR3 DNA reads as TGTGCCAGCAGCCCCCCGAGGGCTAGACCCTACAATGAGCAGTTCTTC.